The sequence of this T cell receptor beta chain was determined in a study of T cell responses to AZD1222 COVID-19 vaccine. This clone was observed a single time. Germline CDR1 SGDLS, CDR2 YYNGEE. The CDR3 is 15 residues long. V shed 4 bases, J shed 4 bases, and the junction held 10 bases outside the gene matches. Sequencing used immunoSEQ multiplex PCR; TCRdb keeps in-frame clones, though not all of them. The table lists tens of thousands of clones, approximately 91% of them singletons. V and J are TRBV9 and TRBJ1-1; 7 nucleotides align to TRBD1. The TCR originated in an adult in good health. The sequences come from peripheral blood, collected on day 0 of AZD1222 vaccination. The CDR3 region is CASSSHPGDSTEAFF. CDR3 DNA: TGTGCCAGCAGCTCCCACCCAGGGGACAGCACTGAAGCTTTCTTT.